This passage covers 24 T cell receptor beta chains from one sample sequenced in a study of blood T cell repertoires in COVID-19. Libraries were prepared by immunoSEQ multiplex PCR; TCRdb keeps only in-frame clonotypes and omits some of them. The sample carries around 60,000 clones, around four fifths recorded once. Sequenced input: peripheral blood. The origin of the receptors is a woman of 80 years or more with acute or convalescent COVID-19.

The rearrangement links TRBV27 to TRBJ1-6; the D gene is possibly TRBD1 (6 bases). This CDR3 spans 16 amino acids. V lost 2 bases, J lost 9 bases, and 17 bases lay in between. Germline V gives CDR1 MNHEY, CDR2 SMNVEV (reference sequence). The CDR3 reads CASSLRGTSGGSPLHF. The CDR3 DNA reads TGTGCCAGCAGTTTAAGGGGGACGTCCGGCGGTTCACCCCTCCACTTT.

As for this clone: At one of its ends the junction is not consistent with the germline gene, which may arise from a read error. CDR3 DNA sequence: TGTGCCAGCAGCTTGGGACCCACAGGGGACCACTTC. Its translation: CASSLGPTGDHF. The V call is TRBV7-9, the J call TRBJ1-2, with 7 bases identical to TRBD1. This CDR3 has 12 residues. CDR1 and CDR2 (germline): SEHNR, FQNEAQ (reference sequence). Together with reference TRBV7-9 and TRBJ1-2, the CDR3 gives the full variable domain: DTGVSQNPRHKITKRGQNVTFRCDPISEHNRLYWYRQTLGQGPEFLTYFQNEAQLEKSRLLSDRFSAERPKGSFSTLEIQRTEQGDSAMYLCASSLGPTGDHFGSGTRLTVV.

The CDR3 region is CASRGAAGWPYEQYF. The CDR3 DNA sequence: TGTGCCAGCAGAGGGGCGGCAGGGTGGCCCTACGAGCAGTACTTC. The genes are TRBV6-5 and TRBJ2-7; tentatively, D is TRBD1 (5 bases). Trimming cost V 6 bases and J 2 bases, with 17 bases left between them. The CDR3 is 15 residues long. Germline values: CDR1 MNHEY, CDR2 SVGAGI.

The genes are TRBV7-6 and TRBJ2-7; 7 nucleotides align to TRBD1. The CDR3 loop spans 13 amino acids. CDR1 is SGHVS, CDR2 FNYEAQ, per germline. V dropped 3 bases and J dropped 2; count of bases not matched to a gene: 1. The CDR3 region is CASSLGTAYEQYF. The DNA of the CDR3 is TGTGCCAGCAGCTTGGGGACAGCCTACGAGCAGTACTTC.

This chain connects TRBV5-1 to TRBJ2-3; weak D call: TRBD2 (6 bases). In germline, CDR1 is SGHRS, CDR2 YFSETQ. Between the trimmed V and J ends, which lost 4 bases and 3 bases, there was a span of 18 bases. This CDR3 is built from 16 residues. The CDR3 protein is CASSLRGGGTTDTQYF. DNA for the CDR3: TGCGCCAGCAGCCTGCGGGGAGGCGGCACGACAGATACGCAGTATTTT.

The CDR3, as DNA: TGTGCCAGCAGCCAAGTTCGGGGGGGAATCTACGAGCAGTACTTC. This gives the protein CASSQVRGGIYEQYF. The chain combines TRBV14 with TRBJ2-7; 8 bases are shared with TRBD2. Germline V gene sequence: CDR1 SGHDN, CDR2 FVKESK. This CDR3 region has 15 residues. V shed 1 base, J shed 3 bases, and the junction held 5 bases outside the gene matches.

This clone was seen only once. The chain links TRBV5-1 to TRBJ2-5; D gene ambiguous. The CDR3 has 14 amino acids. Germline CDR1 and CDR2: SGHRS and YFSETQ. With 7 bases removed from V and 0 bases from J, the gap between germline ends came to 13 bases. CDR3 protein: CASAESRYQETQYF. The CDR3 DNA reads TGCGCCAGCGCAGAGAGCAGGTACCAAGAGACCCAGTACTTC.

A single count supports this clone. The chain recombines TRBV4-1 with TRBJ1-2; weak D call: TRBD1 (5 bases). The V end was cut by 2 bases, the J end by 2 bases, with 15 bases between. Germline V gene data show CDR1 as MGHRA and CDR2 as YSYEKL. CDR3 length: 16 amino acids. The CDR3 region is CASSQREGQGNYGYTF. Written as DNA, the CDR3 is TGCGCCAGCAGCCAAAGGGAGGGCCAGGGAAACTATGGCTACACCTTC.

DNA for the CDR3: TGTGCCAGCAGCTTAGAGGGGGGGAAAGAAGCTTTCTTT. Translation: CASSLEGGKEAFF. This rearrangement joins TRBV11-3 to TRBJ1-1; maybe TRBD1 (5 bases). Trimming cost V 0 bases and J 8 bases, with 10 bases left between them. Germline assignment: CDR1 SGHNT and CDR2 YENEEA. This CDR3 contains 13 residues.

The rearrangement joins TRBV27 to TRBJ2-3, with a tentative D call TRBD2 (5 bases). Trimming pared 5 bases from V and 6 bases from J, leaving 18 bases between. CDR3 length equals 15 residues. The germline V gene has CDR1 MNHEY and CDR2 SMNVEV (reference sequence). The CDR3: CASSAQPSSGDTQYF. For the CDR3, the DNA is TGTGCCAGCAGTGCCCAACCCTCGTCGGGGGATACGCAGTATTTT.

The chain employs TRBV27 and TRBJ1-6; D uncertain. Germline CDR1 MNHEY, CDR2 SMNVEV (reference sequence). The germline V and J ends were trimmed by 6 bases and 9 bases, with 12 bases remaining between them. The length of the CDR3 is 13 residues. The CDR3 coding sequence is TGTGCCAGCAGGGGCCGACCAGGTTCACCCCTCCACTTT. Its translation: CASRGRPGSPLHF.

V is TRBV5-1 and J is TRBJ2-3; D is possibly TRBD2 (6 bases). CDR1 is SGHRS, CDR2 YFSETQ, per germline. The CDR3 runs to 13 residues. Between the trimmed V and J ends, which lost 4 bases and 2 bases, there was a span of 8 bases. CDR3: CASSAGLTDTQYF. CDR3 nucleotides: TGCGCCAGCAGCGCGGGACTCACAGATACGCAGTATTTT.

The chain recombines TRBV18 with TRBJ2-7; 8 positions match TRBD1. Germline V lookup: CDR1 KGHSH, CDR2 LQKENI. V dropped 5 bases and J dropped 3; count of bases not matched to a gene: 9. This CDR3 spans 15 amino acids. CDR3 coding DNA: TGTGCCAGCTCAGATCCGGGACAGGCATTCTACGAGCAGTACTTC. This codes for CASSDPGQAFYEQYF. Using reference TRBV18 and TRBJ2-7 for the parts outside the CDR3, the full variable domain is NAGVMQNPRHLVRRRGQEARLRCSPMKGHSHVYWYRQLPEEGLKFMVYLQKENIIDESGMPKERFSAEFPKEGPSILRIQQVVRGDSAAYFCASSDPGQAFYEQYFGPGTRLTVT.

J is TRBJ2-1 and V is TRBV6-5; D gene ambiguous. The ends were cut back, 0 bases at V and 10 bases at J, with 10 bases in the middle. CDR1 and CDR2 from the germline V gene are MNHEY and SVGAGI. The CDR3 has 13 residues. The CDR3 DNA sequence: TGTGCCAGCAGTTACTCTGAGGAGCTGGAGCAGTTCTTC. Its translation is CASSYSEELEQFF.

V usage is TRBV29-1 and J usage is TRBJ2-2; no clear D. CDR1 SQVTM and CDR2 ANQGSEA come from the germline V gene. Trimming left V 6 bases short and J 0 bases short, with 17 bases between. CDR3 length: 16 amino acids. The CDR3, as DNA: TGCAGCGTGTACGGAGCCACGGTTACGAACACCGGGGAGCTGTTTTTT. It yields the protein CSVYGATVTNTGELFF.

The chain couples TRBV7-2 to TRBJ2-2; 8 bases are shared with TRBD2. Trimming at V came to 6 bases and at J to 2 bases, leaving 5 bases not matched to a gene. The CDR3 spans 15 residues. Germline assignment: CDR1 SGHTA and CDR2 FQGNSA. DNA of the CDR3: TGTGCCAGCAGGCCCGGGGGGGCCAACACCGGGGAGCTGTTTTTT. It yields the protein CASRPGGANTGELFF.

CDR3 coding DNA: TGTGCCAGCAGGTTACAGGGCTTGCATCAGCCCCAGCATTTT. Translating gives CASRLQGLHQPQHF. The chain has TRBV2 and TRBJ1-5, with D perhaps TRBD1 (6 bases). The V gene's germline CDR1 is SNHLY and CDR2 FYNNEI. This CDR3 is 14 amino acids long. Trimming stripped 6 bases from V and 5 bases from J, with 14 bases between. Full variable domain (missing parts from reference TRBV2 and TRBJ1-5): EPEVTQTPSHQVTQMGQEVILRCVPISNHLYFYWYRQILGQKVEFLVSFYNNEISEKSEIFDDQFSVERPDGSNFTLKIRSTKLEDSAMYFCASRLQGLHQPQHFGDGTRLSIL.

The chain recombines TRBV9 with TRBJ1-1, with 10 bases aligning to TRBD1. The trim removed 0 bases at V and 5 bases at J, leaving 4 bases unmatched. Per germline, CDR1 SGDLS and CDR2 YYNGEE. The CDR3 consists of 15 residues. The CDR3 here is CASSVGTGQGTEAFF. Written as DNA, the CDR3 is TGTGCCAGCAGCGTAGGTACGGGACAGGGGACTGAAGCTTTCTTT.

The V call is TRBV10-2, the J call TRBJ1-1; D is ambiguous. This CDR3 comprises 13 residues. With 7 bases removed from V and 2 bases from J, the gap between germline ends came to 11 bases. Germline assignment: CDR1 WSHSY and CDR2 SAAADI. As DNA, the CDR3 is TGCGCCAGCATAGAACAGATAAACACTGAAGCTTTCTTT. Translated, it gives CASIEQINTEAFF.

J is TRBJ2-1 and V is TRBV4-3, with TRBD2 identical over 11 bases. V was clipped by 1 base and J by 7 bases; unmatched bases: 9. Germline V CDR1 and CDR2: LGHNA, YSLEER. This CDR3 spans 17 amino acids. CDR3 nucleotides: TGCGCCAGCAGCCAAGTTGGTAGCGGGGGGGCTCGTAATGAGCAGTTCTTC. Its translation: CASSQVGSGGARNEQFF.

The V and J genes are TRBV7-8 and TRBJ2-5; TRBD1 aligns across 11 bases. The V and J ends lost 8 bases and 5 bases, in that order; junction bases with no gene match: 10. The CDR3 runs 15 residues. CDR1 SGHVS and CDR2 FQNEAQ come from the germline V gene. As DNA, the CDR3 is TGTGCCAGCCGCGGACAGGGGGCGATTTGGGAGACCCAGTACTTC. The encoded protein is CASRGQGAIWETQYF.

This CDR3 reads CASFGSGQGNEQFF. CDR3 DNA sequence: TGTGCCAGCTTCGGTAGCGGACAAGGGAATGAGCAGTTCTTC. The chain uses TRBV6-5 and TRBJ2-1, with D possibly TRBD2 on 6 matching bases. CDR3 length equals 14 residues. Per germline, CDR1 MNHEY and CDR2 SVGAGI. Between the trimmed V and J ends, which lost 8 bases and 7 bases, there was a span of 18 bases.

CDR3 residues: CASSLVPGDYPYEQYF. CDR3 in DNA: TGCGCCAGCAGCTTGGTCCCGGGGGACTACCCCTACGAGCAGTACTTC. The V and J genes are TRBV5-1 and TRBJ2-7; the match to TRBD2 covers 7 bases. Trimming took 0 bases from V and 2 from J; bases not matched to a gene: 8. Germline V lookup: CDR1 SGHRS, CDR2 YFSETQ. This CDR3 region has 16 residues.

The chain links TRBV7-7 to TRBJ2-5; perhaps TRBD2 as D (5 bases). Trimming removed 5 bases from V and 5 bases from J, with 12 bases in between. The germline CDR1 and CDR2 sequences are SSHAT and FNYEAQ (reference sequence). The CDR3 is 13 amino acids. CDR3 DNA sequence: TGTGCCAGCAGCGCGGGTGTTGTGGAGACCCAGTACTTC. It codes for CASSAGVVETQYF.